The clone carrying this TCR beta chain was counted at least ten times. Trimming took 1 base from V and 1 from J, leaving 8 bases between them. Germline V gene lookup returns CDR1 SEHNR and CDR2 FQNEAQ (reference sequence). CDR3 length: 15 residues. The sample originates from a study of T cells in Graves' hyperthyroidism and ophthalmopathy. Using RNA transcripts as the source, TCR beta CDR3 regions were amplified. First-round RT-PCR targeting the TCR CDR3 was performed with the HTBI primer set. In TCRdb, the multiplex PCR reads were re-called with MiXCR into one record per CDR3 protein. This sample has hundreds of thousands of distinct CDR3 sequences, with 14% found just once.

Source material: blood. This receptor was taken from a woman between 40 and 55 years old with Graves' hyperthyroidism. The rearrangement joins TRBV7-9 to TRBJ2-1; D is perhaps TRBD2 (5 bases). The chain's CDR3 is CASSLVQRSYNEQFF. The CDR3 DNA is TGTGCCAGCAGCTTAGTCCAGCGGTCCTACAATGAGCAGTTCTTC.